The 19 T cell receptor beta chains listed next were all sequenced from one sample in a study of blood T cell repertoires in COVID-19. Measured with immunoSEQ multiplex PCR; TCRdb has only the in-frame clones, and not every one. This sample yields some 120,000 clones, of which around 81% are seen a single time; approximately 10% belongs to the top ten. Sequences were obtained from peripheral blood. The receptors shown here come from a human donor in a cohort sampled during active COVID-19.

V usage is TRBV25-1 and J usage is TRBJ1-2; TRBD1 matches at 8 bases. The CDR3 loop spans 13 amino acids. Per germline, CDR1 MGHDK and CDR2 SYGVNS. V was clipped by 2 bases and J by 8 bases; unmatched bases: 4. The CDR3 coding sequence is TGTGCCAGCAGTGAAGGGGACAGGTGGGGCTACACCTTC. It specifies CASSEGDRWGYTF.

In this sample, this clone turned up once. V is TRBV2 and J is TRBJ1-5; D gene uncertain. The ends were cut back, 7 bases at V and 4 bases at J, with 17 bases in the middle. CDR1 is SNHLY and CDR2 is FYNNEI in the germline V gene. This CDR3 has 15 residues. In DNA, the CDR3 is TGTGCCAGCACGTGGTCCGGAGACTTGAATCAGCCCCAGCATTTT. It yields the protein CASTWSGDLNQPQHF.

This rearrangement joins TRBV7-3 to TRBJ1-1; tentatively, D is TRBD1 (5 bases). V was trimmed by 5 bases and J by 7 bases, leaving 26 bases between them. In germline, CDR1 is SGHTA, CDR2 FQGTGA. There are 17 residues in the CDR3. The CDR3 sequence is CASSLEPTGVLLVEAFF. In DNA, the CDR3 is TGTGCCAGCAGCCTAGAACCAACGGGGGTATTACTCGTTGAAGCTTTCTTT. Drawing the rest from reference TRBV7-3 and TRBJ1-1, the complete variable domain is GAGVSQTPSNKVTEKGKYVELRCDPISGHTALYWYRQSLGQGPEFLIYFQGTGAADDSGLPNDRFFAVRPEGSVSTLKIQRTERGDSAVYLCASSLEPTGVLLVEAFFGQGTRLTVV.

The J gene is TRBJ2-3, the V gene TRBV10-3; D is undetermined. The CDR3 has 11 amino acids. V was cut by 3 bases and J by 6 bases, with 4 bases left in between. Germline CDR1 reads ENHRY; CDR2 reads SYGVKD. CDR3 in DNA: TGTGCCATCAGTGATATGGATACGCAGTATTTT. Translating gives CAISDMDTQYF.

A few counts support this clone. This chain connects TRBV11-2 to TRBJ2-7; D ambiguous. Germline V gene data show CDR1 as SGHAT and CDR2 as FQNNGV. The germline V and J ends were trimmed by 0 bases and 6 bases, with 9 bases remaining between them. This CDR3 has 13 residues. The CDR3 DNA sequence: TGTGCCAGCAGCTTAGACAGATTAAGCGAGCAGTACTTC. Its translation is CASSLDRLSEQYF.

The chain couples TRBV4-1 to TRBJ2-6; D gene unclear. This CDR3 comprises 15 residues. The V and J ends lost 1 base and 0 bases respectively, with 4 bases between them. The germline V gene encodes CDR1 MGHRA and CDR2 YSYEKL. The DNA for the CDR3 is TGCGCCAGCAGCCAAGTCGGCTCTGGGGCCAACGTCCTGACTTTC. This codes for CASSQVGSGANVLTF.

The V and J genes are TRBV28 and TRBJ1-3; D not resolved. V was clipped by 3 bases and J by 8 bases, with 17 bases between them. CDR1 and CDR2 from the germline V gene are MDHEN and SYDVKM. The CDR3 runs to 15 residues. CDR3 residues: CASSFPLGLGDTIYF. The CDR3 DNA is TGTGCCAGCAGTTTCCCCCTTGGTTTGGGAGACACCATATATTTT.

CDR3 DNA: TGTGCAAGTCGCTTAGTCGGAACAGGGGACCTTACCTATGATGAGTGCGGCTACACCTTC. Translation gives CASRLVGTGDLTYDECGYTF. This chain joins TRBV12-2 and TRBJ1-2; TRBD1 reflects the table's D call only, with no check against the DNA. TRBV12-2 is classified as a pseudogene. The CDR3 has 20 residues.

The rearrangement joins TRBV19 to TRBJ2-4; D is possibly TRBD2 (6 bases). The V end was cut by 9 bases, the J end by 3 bases, with 9 bases between. This CDR3 has 12 amino acids. Germline values: CDR1 LNHDA, CDR2 SQIVND (reference sequence). The CDR3 reads CASGGIKNIQYF. The CDR3 coding sequence is TGTGCCAGCGGGGGAATCAAAAACATTCAGTACTTC.

In nucleotides, the CDR3 is TGTGCCAGCTCGAACCCTCAAGGGGCAGATGAGCAGTTCTTC. This translates into CASSNPQGADEQFF. The chain is built from TRBV25-1 and TRBJ2-1; perhaps TRBD1 as D (5 bases). The CDR3 totals 14 residues. The V gene lost 8 bases and the J gene lost 8 bases, with 19 bases spanning the gap. CDR1 is MGHDK and CDR2 is SYGVNS in the germline V gene.

The CDR3 nucleotides are TGTGCCAGCAGTGAATTGGGAGAAACCGCTCCGTACTTC. It translates to CASSELGETAPYF. This chain connects TRBV6-1 to TRBJ2-5, with D perhaps matching TRBD2 (5 bases). The CDR3 runs 13 residues. Per the germline V gene, CDR1 is MNHNS and CDR2 is SASEGT. V lost 2 bases and J lost 13, with 17 bases in between.

In this sample, this clone turned up a few times. This CDR3 is CASSATGTESSYEQYF. The DNA for the CDR3 is TGTGCCAGCAGTGCAACCGGGACAGAGAGCTCCTACGAGCAGTACTTC. This sequence joins TRBV28 and TRBJ2-7; 7 bases line up with TRBD1. V shed 5 bases, J shed 0 bases, and the junction held 10 bases outside the gene matches. The CDR3 contains 16 residues. The germline V gene has CDR1 MDHEN and CDR2 SYDVKM.

A remark on this clone: Other DNA variants within this sample encode the same CDR3. The V gene is TRBV6-5, the J gene TRBJ1-3, with D unclear. In germline, CDR1 is MNHEY, CDR2 SVGAGI. V was clipped by 3 bases and J by 1 base, with 10 bases between them. The CDR3 extends over 15 amino acids. CDR3 DNA: TGTGCCAGCAGTTATTCCAGAGGTTCTGGAAACACCATATATTTT. It translates to CASSYSRGSGNTIYF.

The chain recombines TRBV18 with TRBJ2-7, with D uncertain. The CDR3 runs to 15 residues. Germline V gives CDR1 KGHSH, CDR2 LQKENI. V gave up 6 bases and J gave up 4 bases, with 19 bases separating them. CDR3 DNA: TGTGCCAGCTCCGACTCAGTCGGCCTGTTTTACGAGCAGTACTTC. Translation: CASSDSVGLFYEQYF.

Turning to this clone: A single base separates this from a much larger clone, so it may be a read error. J is TRBJ1-2 and V is TRBV9; D remains ambiguous. The CDR3 length is 13 residues. Trimming removed 3 bases at V and 4 bases at J, with 10 bases between. CDR1 and CDR2 (germline): SGDLS, YYNGEE. CDR3 loop: CASSAEDSYGYTF. The CDR3 DNA reads as TGTGCCAGCAGCGCAGAGGATAGCTATGGCTACACCTTC.

The V gene is TRBV5-4, the J gene TRBJ1-4; tentative D call: TRBD1 (6 bases). The CDR3 sequence is 16 residues long. The ends were cut back, 3 bases at V and 5 bases at J, with 17 bases in the middle. Germline V gene sequence: CDR1 SGHNT, CDR2 YYREEE (reference sequence). CDR3 DNA sequence: TGTGCCAGCAGCTATTTTGGGGGGGCCTCCAATGAAAAACTGTTTTTT. Translating gives CASSYFGGASNEKLFF.

The chain couples TRBV19 to TRBJ1-2, with D possibly matching TRBD1 (6 bases). The length of the CDR3 is 14 residues. CDR1 is LNHDA, CDR2 SQIVND, per germline (reference sequence). V was shortened by 6 bases and J by 2 bases, with 13 bases between the two germline ends. CDR3 protein: CASSRDTSNYGYTF. DNA of the CDR3: TGTGCCAGTAGCCGGGACACTTCCAACTATGGCTACACCTTC. The full variable domain, rest sourced from reference TRBV19 and TRBJ1-2, is DGGITQSPKYLFRKEGQNVTLSCEQNLNHDAMYWYRQDPGQGLRLIYYSQIVNDFQKGDIAEGYSVSREKKESFPLTVTSAQKNPTAFYLCASSRDTSNYGYTFGSGTRLTVV.

This clone appeared a single time. The rearrangement uses TRBV7-6 and TRBJ2-5, with D perhaps TRBD2 (6 bases). The length of the CDR3 is 12 residues. V was shortened by 7 bases and J by 5 bases, with 11 bases between the two germline ends. CDR1 and CDR2 (germline): SGHVS, FNYEAQ. CDR3 region: CASTPGGETQYF. CDR3 DNA: TGTGCCAGCACCCCCGGAGGGGAGACCCAGTACTTC. The full variable domain, in which reference TRBV7-6 and TRBJ2-5 provide the parts outside the CDR3, is GAGVSQSPRYKVTKRGQDVALRCDPISGHVSLYWYRQALGQGPEFLTYFNYEAQQDKSGLPNDRFSAERPEGSISTLTIQRTEQRDSAMYRCASTPGGETQYFGPGTRLLVL.

This clone appeared once. The CDR3 spells CASSLGQGATYGYTF. CDR3 in DNA: TGTGCCAGCAGCTTGGGACAGGGGGCTACCTATGGCTACACCTTC. The gene calls are TRBV5-8 and TRBJ1-2, with 10 bases lining up with TRBD1. This CDR3 is 15 amino acids long. Trimming at V came to 0 bases and at J to 4 bases, leaving 3 bases not matched to a gene. Germline V gives CDR1 SGHTS, CDR2 YDEGEE.